Below, 14 T cell receptor beta chains from the same sample are listed, as sequenced in a study of shared T cell receptors in the human thymus. Generated by immunoSEQ multiplex PCR, the TCRdb table keeps only in-frame clones and is missing some. The sample holds about 540,000 clones, more than 75% seen once. These data were also reused for a study on human thymus T cells.

Sequenced input: thymocytes. The receptor source for this set is a boy younger than two with a congenital heart defect.

The chain combines TRBV4-3 with TRBJ2-1; maybe TRBD2 (5 bases). The CDR3 runs to 13 residues. Trimming took off 1 base at V and 7 bases at J, with 8 bases between the two ends. Per the germline V gene, CDR1 is LGHNA and CDR2 is YSLEER. The CDR3 region is CASSQAPGNEQFF. In nucleotides, the CDR3 is TGCGCCAGCAGCCAAGCGCCGGGGAATGAGCAGTTCTTC.

V gene TRBV27 combines with J gene TRBJ2-7; possibly TRBD2 for D (6 bases). The CDR3 consists of 15 residues. V was shortened by 6 bases and J by 6 bases, with 21 bases between the two germline ends. The germline V gene encodes CDR1 MNHEY and CDR2 SMNVEV (reference sequence). CDR3 residues: CASSPLRRVVAEQYF. CDR3 DNA sequence: TGTGCCAGCAGCCCCCTTCGGAGGGTCGTCGCCGAGCAGTACTTC.

J is TRBJ2-3 and V is TRBV4-3; unclear D gene. This CDR3 comprises 19 residues. Per germline, CDR1 LGHNA and CDR2 YSLEER. V was pared by 0 bases and J by 2 bases, with 21 bases between. The CDR3 DNA follows: TGCGCCAGCAGCCAAGACTCCTCTCTCTTGGAGTCCCTCACAGATACGCAGTATTTT. It encodes CASSQDSSLLESLTDTQYF.

This clone was detected a few times. The sample carries other DNA sequences with the same CDR3. CDR3: CASSLDRGYGYTF. As DNA, the CDR3 is TGTGCCAGCAGCTTGGACAGGGGGTATGGCTACACCTTC. The rearrangement joins TRBV5-6 to TRBJ1-2; TRBD1 matches at 8 bases. CDR1 SGHDT and CDR2 YYEEEE come from the germline V gene. V lost 0 bases, J lost 5 bases, and 0 bases stayed unmatched. The CDR3 is 13 residues long.

This clone was picked up a small number of times. The chain has TRBV15 and TRBJ2-3; no reliable D call. From germline, CDR1 is LNHNV and CDR2 YYDKDF (reference sequence). The germline V and J ends were trimmed by 5 bases and 5 bases, with 11 bases remaining between them. There are 13 residues in the CDR3. CDR3 in amino acids: CATSHSTEDTQYF. CDR3 sequence (DNA): TGTGCCACCAGCCACTCTACCGAAGATACGCAGTATTTT.

The chain is built from TRBV11-3 and TRBJ2-2, with 11 positions matching TRBD1. Germline V CDR1 and CDR2: SGHNT, YENEEA. Trimming at V came to 5 bases and at J to 3 bases, leaving 8 bases not matched to a gene. This CDR3 is 17 amino acids long. This chain's CDR3 is CASSPNRDRGDTGELFF. The CDR3 DNA follows: TGTGCCAGCAGCCCGAACAGGGACAGGGGGGACACCGGGGAGCTGTTTTTT.

The genes are TRBV4-2 and TRBJ1-2; TRBD1 might be the D (6 bases). V was cut by 3 bases and J by 4 bases, with 15 bases left in between. The CDR3 is 15 residues long. Germline V gene lookup returns CDR1 LGHNA and CDR2 YNFKEQ. The DNA for the CDR3 is TGTGCCAGCAGCCAGTCGGACAGCGACCTCTATGGCTACACCTTC. This gives the protein CASSQSDSDLYGYTF.

This clone came up a few times. The DNA for the CDR3 is TGTGCCTGGAGTGTTTTTCCGGTCTACGAGCAGTACTTC. This codes for CAWSVFPVYEQYF. The chain combines TRBV30 with TRBJ2-7; D unclear. CDR1 GTSNPN and CDR2 SVGIG come from the germline V gene (reference sequence). The V gene lost 0 bases and the J gene lost 3 bases, with 9 bases spanning the gap. The CDR3 length is 13 residues.

The chain joins TRBV4-3 to TRBJ2-7; D may be TRBD2 (5 bases). Trimming cost V 4 bases and J 1 base, with 14 bases left between them. The CDR3 extends over 15 amino acids. Germline-derived CDR1 and CDR2 are LGHNA and YSLEER. The CDR3 loop is CASSPEGRGSYEQYF. The CDR3 bases are TGCGCCAGCAGCCCCGAGGGTCGGGGATCCTACGAGCAGTACTTC.

This clone was found a few times. This chain joins TRBV29-1 and TRBJ2-7, with a weak D call TRBD1 (5 bases). Germline V gene lookup returns CDR1 SQVTM and CDR2 ANQGSEA. V shed 4 bases and J shed 1 base, with 14 bases lying between them. The CDR3 extends over 14 amino acids. CDR3 DNA: TGCAGCGTTGGTCCCTGGGGCCATTCCTACGAGCAGTACTTC. Translated: CSVGPWGHSYEQYF.

The chain is built from TRBV4-2 and TRBJ1-5; TRBD1 matches 8 bases. The V and J ends lost 4 bases and 7 bases, in that order; junction bases with no gene match: 6. This CDR3 spans 14 amino acids. Per the germline V gene, CDR1 is LGHNA and CDR2 is YNFKEQ. CDR3 nucleotide sequence: TGTGCCAGCAGCCCTGGGACAGGTATACAGCCCCAGCATTTT. It yields the protein CASSPGTGIQPQHF.

This clone has a handful of counts. V and J are TRBV15 and TRBJ2-7; 8 nucleotides match TRBD1. CDR3 length: 15 residues. Germline CDR1 and CDR2: LNHNV and YYDKDF (reference sequence). The V and J ends lost 1 base and 2 bases, in that order; junction bases with no gene match: 4. The CDR3 DNA sequence: TGTGCCACCAGCAGAGCATGGACAGGGACCTACGAGCAGTACTTC. It encodes CATSRAWTGTYEQYF.

The chain has TRBV30 and TRBJ1-4, with D unresolved. This CDR3 comprises 14 residues. Per germline, CDR1 GTSNPN and CDR2 SVGIG (reference sequence). Trimming took 0 bases from V and 4 from J, leaving 9 bases between them. CDR3 DNA: TGTGCCTGGAGTGTAAACGAGATTAATGAAAAACTGTTTTTT. Translating it yields CAWSVNEINEKLFF.

This chain links TRBV30 with TRBJ2-3; unclear D gene. V dropped 5 bases and J dropped 6 bases, with 9 bases sitting between them. The CDR3 extends over 11 amino acids. CDR1 is GTSNPN, CDR2 SVGIG, per germline (reference sequence). CDR3 DNA sequence: TGTGCCTGGGAGAGGTGGGATACGCAGTATTTT. This gives the protein CAWERWDTQYF.